This T cell receptor beta chain stems from a study of CD8+CD57+ T cells in acquired aplastic anemia. Study results and caveats: The number of CD8+ CDR3 sequences shared by patients and controls was about 30.

By flow cytometry, patients selected for sequencing had shown an expansion of CD8+CD57+ cells. Template material for TCR beta VDJ and CDR3 profiling consisted of genomic DNA. TCRdb ran MiXCR on the reads and lists one entry per CDR3 protein. The sample has approximately 40,000 distinct CDR3 sequences; approximately 57% are singletons. This CDR3 is built from 13 residues. V shed 7 bases and J 4 bases; nucleotides not matched to a gene: 3. CDR1 SNHLY and CDR2 FYNNEI come from the germline V gene. This clonotype was observed a handful of times. Its antigen is not identified. Sample: sorted CD4+, CD8+, or CD8+CD57+ T cells (not recorded which) from PBMCs. This sequence originates from a human donor with aplastic anemia. The chain uses TRBV2 and TRBJ2-7; 11 bases align to TRBD2. CDR3 DNA: TGTGCCAGCATGCTAGCGGGAGGATACGAGCAGTACTTC. Translation: CASMLAGGYEQYF.